This T cell receptor beta chain was sequenced for a study of cytomegalovirus exposure and HLA in healthy donors. Notes on the study in general: Exclusion applied to some V segments, including TRBV6-2 and TRBV6-3, as they were indistinguishable.

Trimming took 1 base from V and 7 from J, leaving 14 bases between them. This CDR3 contains 15 residues. The V gene's germline CDR1 is MGHRA and CDR2 YSYEKL. It was with 60 Vbeta and 13 Jbeta primers that the PCR ran. Assay used: immunoSEQ multiplex PCR; TCRdb lists only in-frame clones, some missing. The top ten hold around 1.2% of the sample, which has about 110,000 clones, roughly four fifths seen once. As for this clone: Antigen unknown.

It was healthy bone marrow donors who served as donors. Each donor was nominally healthy when sampled (though unrecorded immune exposures were likely). This TCR derives from a woman in her thirties in good health and CMV-seronegative. The chain couples TRBV4-1 to TRBJ1-5; D perhaps matches TRBD1 (6 bases). Material: PBMCs. The CDR3 is CASSQVARGEQPQHF. The CDR3 nucleotides read TGCGCCAGCAGCCAAGTGGCCAGGGGTGAACAGCCCCAGCATTTT.